This is a list of T cell receptor beta chains from one sample in a study of radiotherapy plus CTLA-4 blockade in lung cancer. Using immunoSEQ multiplex PCR, the repertoire was profiled, and TCRdb retains in-frame clones only, with some absent. This table has around 44,000 clones, approximately 86% appearing once. The material sequenced was peripheral blood, taken from a patient treated with radiotherapy plus ipilimumab. These TCRs come from a human donor with non-small cell lung cancer that progressed on radiotherapy plus ipilimumab. Some clones in this sample may be carry-over from other donors' samples. The CDR3 runs from the conserved cysteine through the conserved F or W. D genes are given only for firm matches. Part of the rows lack a size; the others show once, few, many or a class for expanded clones.

V gene	D gene	J gene	clone size	CDR3 DNA	CDR3 protein
TRBV5-6	TRBD1	TRBJ2-7	.	TGTGCCAGCAGCTTGGAGGGACAGGAGATATACGAGCAGTACTTC	CASSLEGQEIYEQYF
TRBV6-5	TRBD1	TRBJ2-7	.	TGTGCCAGCAGTAGGACAGGGCGAAGCTCCTACGAGCAGTACTTC	CASSRTGRSSYEQYF
TRBV27	.	TRBJ1-5	.	TGTGCCAGCAGTTTGAGACAGTCGGGCAATCAGCCCCAGCATTTT	CASSLRQSGNQPQHF
TRBV6-1	TRBD1	TRBJ2-7	.	TGTGCCAGCACAAGACAGGGAAGCTCCTACGAGCAGTACTTC	CASTRQGSSYEQYF
TRBV23-1	TRBD2	TRBJ2-3	.	TGCGCCAGCAGTCAATCAGTGACTAGCGGGCGCACAGATACGCAGTATTTT	CASSQSVTSGRTDTQYF
TRBV5-1	.	TRBJ2-2	.	TGCGCCAGCAGCTGGTTCGACTCGAACACCGGGGAGCTGTTTTTT	CASSWFDSNTGELFF
TRBV12-5	.	TRBJ2-7	.	TGTGCTAGTGGTCCAGGACAGCCCAATCCCTACGAGCAGTACTTC	CASGPGQPNPYEQYF
TRBV4-2	.	TRBJ1-2	.	TGTGCCAGCAGCCAGCCCGACTCTTTGGAGGTGAATGGCTACACCTTC	CASSQPDSLEVNGYTF
TRBV19	.	TRBJ1-1	.	TGTGCCAGTAGTTCTCCCGGGGTCACTGAAGCTTTCTTT	CASSSPGVTEAFF
TRBV5-1	.	TRBJ1-2	.	TGCGCCAGCAGCTTGGAACCAGGGAAGGGGGGCTACACCTTC	CASSLEPGKGGYTF
TRBV5-5	.	TRBJ2-3	.	TGTGCCAGCAGCTTGGCGAGCCCAGATACGCAGTATTTT	CASSLASPDTQYF
TRBV6-1	TRBD2	TRBJ2-7	.	TGTGCCAGCAGTGATGTAATAGCGGGGGGGTCCCACGAGCAGTACTTC	CASSDVIAGGSHEQYF
TRBV11-2	TRBD1	TRBJ1-2	.	TGTGCCAGCAGCTCCGGACAGGCCTTCTCTGGGGGGGGCTACACCTTC	CASSSGQAFSGGGYTF
TRBV7-9	TRBD1	TRBJ1-3	few	TGTGCCACCTTACGACAGGGGTTCGAGGGAAACACCATATATTTT	CATLRQGFEGNTIYF
TRBV19	TRBD1	TRBJ1-5	.	TGTGCCAGTAGTATAGAGGGGACAGGGGTCATGAATCAGCCCCAGCATTTT	CASSIEGTGVMNQPQHF
TRBV18	TRBD1	TRBJ1-2	.	TGTGCCAGCTCACCTTCTAGCGAGACAGGGTATGGAGGCTACACCTTC	CASSPSSETGYGGYTF
TRBV5-4	TRBD2	TRBJ2-7	.	TGTGCCAGCAGCTTCCAACTACTAGCGGGAGTTGACGAGCAGTACTTC	CASSFQLLAGVDEQYF
TRBV2	.	TRBJ1-2	.	TGTGCCAGCAGTGAAGGAGCCGGGTTTCAAAGCTACACCTTC	CASSEGAGFQSYTF
TRBV9	TRBD1	TRBJ1-1	.	TGTGCCAGCAGCGAAGGCTCCGGGACAGGGGGTACACCGAACACTGAAGCTTTCTTT	CASSEGSGTGGTPNTEAFF
TRBV7-2	TRBD1	TRBJ1-2	.	TGTGCCAGCAGCTTAGGAGGCCCGGGGGACAGGACAATCGGCTACACCTTC	CASSLGGPGDRTIGYTF
TRBV27	TRBD2	TRBJ2-7	.	TGTGCCAGCCGTAGCGGGGCCTCCTACGAGCAGTACTTC	CASRSGASYEQYF
TRBV29-1	.	TRBJ2-3	.	TGCAGCGTTGTGAGGGGGGGTTCAGATACGCAGTATTTT	CSVVRGGSDTQYF
TRBV5-5	.	TRBJ1-2	.	TGTGCCAGCAGCCAAACAGGGAACTATGGCTACACCTTC	CASSQTGNYGYTF
TRBV30	.	TRBJ2-2	.	TGTGCCTGGATGGCGGGGAACACCGGGGAGCTGTTTTTT	CAWMAGNTGELFF
TRBV7-9	.	TRBJ2-7	once	TGTGCCAGCAGCCCCGAGTGGTCCTACGAGCAGTACTTC	CASSPEWSYEQYF
TRBV7-7	TRBD1	TRBJ1-4	.	TGTGCCAGCAGCTTACACAGGGGCGAAAAACTGTTTTTT	CASSLHRGEKLFF
TRBV7-9	.	TRBJ1-2	.	TGTGCCAGCAGCTTAGAAACGCGACAAGAGGGCTACACCTTC	CASSLETRQEGYTF
TRBV7-6	TRBD1	TRBJ2-2	once	TGTGCCAGCAGCTTAGCGGGGACAGGAGGAACCGGGGAGCTGTTTTTT	CASSLAGTGGTGELFF
TRBV15	.	TRBJ1-1	.	TGTGCCACCAGCAGAGTGGGCACCGAAGCTTTCTTT	CATSRVGTEAFF
TRBV30	.	TRBJ1-1	few	TGTGCCTGGAGTCTCCTCAGGAACACTGAAGCTTTCTTT	CAWSLLRNTEAFF
TRBV2	TRBD1	TRBJ2-2	.	TGTGCCAGCAGACCGGGACAGCGGACGAACACCGGGGAGCTGTTTTTT	CASRPGQRTNTGELFF
TRBV29-1	.	TRBJ2-2	.	TGCAGCACCGAAAATCTGAGCACCGGGGAGCTGTTTTTT	CSTENLSTGELFF
TRBV12-5	TRBD1	TRBJ2-7	.	TGTGCTAGTGGTGAGGGACAGGGGGCCCACGAGCAGTACTTC	CASGEGQGAHEQYF
TRBV28	.	TRBJ1-1	.	TGTGCCAGCAGTTTTGCTAGACTTGAAGCTTTCTTT	CASSFARLEAFF
TRBV19	TRBD2	TRBJ2-2	.	TGTGCCAGTAGGCTCCCCCCTGGACTAGCGGGAAGAACCGGGGAGCTGTTTTTT	CASRLPPGLAGRTGELFF
TRBV2	TRBD1	TRBJ1-3	.	TGTGCCAGCAGGACGGACAGGGGGCATGGAAACACCATATATTTT	CASRTDRGHGNTIYF
TRBV11-2	.	TRBJ1-1	.	TGTGCCAGCAGCTCATTGGGGGGGAAGAACACTGAAGCTTTCTTT	CASSSLGGKNTEAFF
TRBV29-1	TRBD2	TRBJ2-2	.	TGCAGCGTTGAATCTCCTCGGGGGACTAGCTCTAGCACCGGGGAGCTGTTTTTT	CSVESPRGTSSSTGELFF
TRBV5-4	.	TRBJ2-1	.	TGTGCCAGCAGCTTACCAGGGGCCTACAATGAGCAGTTCTTC	CASSLPGAYNEQFF
TRBV6-1	TRBD1	TRBJ2-7	.	TGTGCCAGCAGCGGACAGGGGAACGAGCAGTACTTC	CASSGQGNEQYF
TRBV5-5	.	TRBJ2-1	.	TGTGCCAGCAGCTTGTGGTGGGAGTCAGATGAGCAGTTCTTC	CASSLWWESDEQFF
TRBV9	.	TRBJ1-2	.	TGTGCCAGCAGCGGTACGGGAGAGCAGACCCACTCCCACTATGGCTACACCTTC	CASSGTGEQTHSHYGYTF
TRBV5-4	TRBD2	TRBJ2-2	.	TGTGCCAGCGGTACTAGCGGGAGCCGAGCCGGGGAGCTGTTTTTT	CASGTSGSRAGELFF
TRBV30	.	TRBJ1-1	.	TGTGCCTGGACGGGGGTCCTCAACACTGAAGCTTTCTTT	CAWTGVLNTEAFF
TRBV11-3	.	TRBJ1-2	.	TGTGCCAGCAGCTTAGAGCGGCCCCGCTATGGCTACACCTTC	CASSLERPRYGYTF
TRBV4-2	TRBD1	TRBJ1-4	once	TGTGCCAGCAGTCATACAGGGGTAACTAATGAAAAACTGTTTTTT	CASSHTGVTNEKLFF
TRBV30	.	TRBJ1-1	.	TGTGCCTGGAGCGCGGCGGTAGCCGGTGAAGCTTTCTTT	CAWSAAVAGEAFF
TRBV6-5	.	TRBJ2-2	.	TGTGCCAGCAGTTACAGGGGGGGGGCGAACACCGGGGAGCTGTTTTTT	CASSYRGGANTGELFF